Sequencing of this T cell receptor (beta chain) was carried out in a study of T cells in Graves' hyperthyroidism and ophthalmopathy. The study, taken as a whole, reports: In validation, the model predicted ophthalmopathy. These predictions came a median roughly 6.5 months before onset. Most clonotypes expanded in thyroid above 0.001 were likewise present in blood.

The V gene lost 3 bases and the J gene lost 2 bases, with 14 bases spanning the gap. The CDR3 runs 16 residues. Germline lookup yields CDR1 SGDLS and CDR2 YYNGEE. Isolation of PBMCs was performed on 8 to 10 ml fresh peripheral blood. This clonotype has a count of ten or more. Its target is unknown. The investigators amplified TCR beta CDR3 regions from RNA transcripts. The HTBI primer set served for first-round RT-PCR of the TCR CDR3. TCRdb reprocessed the multiplex PCR reads with MiXCR, giving one entry per CDR3 protein. The data hold 600,000 or so distinct CDR3 sequences, with roughly 15% observed a single time.

V usage is TRBV9 and J usage is TRBJ2-2; D is perhaps TRBD1 (6 bases). This TCR was recovered from a woman in her fifties or sixties with Graves' ophthalmopathy. Input material: blood. CDR3 sequence: CASSAPPTGNTGELFF. The CDR3 DNA is TGTGCCAGCAGCGCGCCCCCGACAGGAAACACCGGGGAGCTGTTTTTT.